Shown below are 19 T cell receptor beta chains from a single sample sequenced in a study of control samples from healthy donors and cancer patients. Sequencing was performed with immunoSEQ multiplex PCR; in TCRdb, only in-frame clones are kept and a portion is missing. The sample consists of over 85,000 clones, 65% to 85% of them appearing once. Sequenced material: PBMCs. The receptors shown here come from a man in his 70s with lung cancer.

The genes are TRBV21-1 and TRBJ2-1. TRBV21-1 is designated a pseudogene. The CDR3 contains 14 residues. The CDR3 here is CANPGSSSYNEQFF. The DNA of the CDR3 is TGTGCCAACCCGGGCTCGAGCTCCTACAATGAGCAGTTCTTC.

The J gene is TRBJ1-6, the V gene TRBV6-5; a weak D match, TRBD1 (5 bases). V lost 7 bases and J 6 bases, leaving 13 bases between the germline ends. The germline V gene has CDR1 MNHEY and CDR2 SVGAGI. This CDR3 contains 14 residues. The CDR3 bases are TGTGCCAGCACCCCTTTGGGGACTAATTCACCCCTCCACTTT. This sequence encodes CASTPLGTNSPLHF.

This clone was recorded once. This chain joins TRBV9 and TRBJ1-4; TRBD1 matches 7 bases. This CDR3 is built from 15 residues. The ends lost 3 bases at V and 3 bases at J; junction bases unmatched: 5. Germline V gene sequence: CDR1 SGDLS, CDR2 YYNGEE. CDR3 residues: CASSAQTGPNEKLFF. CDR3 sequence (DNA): TGTGCCAGCAGCGCCCAGACAGGGCCTAATGAAAAACTGTTTTTT.

CDR3 DNA sequence: TGTGCCTGGAGGGCGGGCAACAATCAGCCCCAGCATTTT. It codes for CAWRAGNNQPQHF. V usage is TRBV30 and J usage is TRBJ1-5; no clear D gene. The CDR3 is made up of 13 amino acids. Trimming stripped 3 bases from V and 3 bases from J, with 9 bases between. The V gene's germline CDR1 is GTSNPN and CDR2 SVGIG (reference sequence).

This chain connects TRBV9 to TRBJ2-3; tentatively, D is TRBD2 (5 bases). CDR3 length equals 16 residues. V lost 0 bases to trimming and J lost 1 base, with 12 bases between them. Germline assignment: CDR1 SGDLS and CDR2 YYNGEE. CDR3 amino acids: CASSVEEAPGTDTQYF. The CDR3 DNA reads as TGTGCCAGCAGCGTAGAGGAGGCCCCCGGCACAGATACGCAGTATTTT.

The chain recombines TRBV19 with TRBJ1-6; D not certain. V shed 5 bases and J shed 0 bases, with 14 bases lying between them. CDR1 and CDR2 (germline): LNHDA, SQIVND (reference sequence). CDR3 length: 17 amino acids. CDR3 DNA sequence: TGTGCCAGTAGTGTTACCGGACCTGGCTCCTATAATTCACCCCTCCACTTT. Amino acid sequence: CASSVTGPGSYNSPLHF.

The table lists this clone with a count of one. The CDR3 bases are TGTGCCAGTACCGCCGGACTGGGGCGGGGGACCTACAATGAGCAGTTCTTC. Amino acid sequence: CASTAGLGRGTYNEQFF. The J gene is TRBJ2-1, the V gene TRBV19; 7 nucleotides line up with TRBD2. The CDR3 is 17 amino acids. The V segment lost 7 bases and the J segment 2 bases; nucleotides outside the gene matches: 14. CDR1 and CDR2 (germline): LNHDA, SQIVND (reference sequence).

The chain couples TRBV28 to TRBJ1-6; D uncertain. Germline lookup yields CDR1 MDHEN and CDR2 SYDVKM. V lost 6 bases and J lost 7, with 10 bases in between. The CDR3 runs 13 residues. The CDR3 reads CASSVQTNSPLHF. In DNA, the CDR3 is TGTGCCAGCAGCGTTCAGACGAATTCACCCCTCCACTTT.

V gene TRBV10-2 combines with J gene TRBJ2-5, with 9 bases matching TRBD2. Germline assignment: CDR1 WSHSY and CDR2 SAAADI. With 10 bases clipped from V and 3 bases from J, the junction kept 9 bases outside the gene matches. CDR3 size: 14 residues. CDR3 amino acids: CATYQRLAEETQYF. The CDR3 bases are TGCGCCACCTACCAGAGACTAGCGGAAGAGACCCAGTACTTC.

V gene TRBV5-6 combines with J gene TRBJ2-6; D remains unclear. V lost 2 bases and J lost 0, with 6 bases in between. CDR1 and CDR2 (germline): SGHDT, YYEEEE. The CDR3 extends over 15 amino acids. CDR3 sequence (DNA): TGTGCCAGCAGCTTCAGGAACTCTGGGGCCAACGTCCTGACTTTC. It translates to CASSFRNSGANVLTF. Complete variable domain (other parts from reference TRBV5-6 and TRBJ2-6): DAGVTQSPTHLIKTRGQQVTLRCSPKSGHDTVSWYQQALGQGPQFIFQYYEEEERQRGNFPDRFSGHQFPNYSSELNVNALLLGDSALYLCASSFRNSGANVLTFGAGSRLTVL.

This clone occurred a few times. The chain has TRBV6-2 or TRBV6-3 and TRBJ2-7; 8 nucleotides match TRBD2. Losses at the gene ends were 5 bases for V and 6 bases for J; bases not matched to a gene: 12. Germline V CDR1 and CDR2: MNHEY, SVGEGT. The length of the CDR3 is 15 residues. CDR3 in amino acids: CASSRPTGTRGEQYF. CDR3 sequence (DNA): TGTGCCAGCAGTCGCCCCACAGGGACTAGAGGCGAGCAGTACTTC.

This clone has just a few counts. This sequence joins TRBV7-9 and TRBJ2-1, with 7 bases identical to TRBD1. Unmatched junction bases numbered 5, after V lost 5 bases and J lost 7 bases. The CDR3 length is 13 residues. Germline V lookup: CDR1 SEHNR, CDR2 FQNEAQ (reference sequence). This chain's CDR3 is CASSQRGPNEQFF. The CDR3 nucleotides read TGTGCCAGCAGCCAGAGGGGGCCGAATGAGCAGTTCTTC.

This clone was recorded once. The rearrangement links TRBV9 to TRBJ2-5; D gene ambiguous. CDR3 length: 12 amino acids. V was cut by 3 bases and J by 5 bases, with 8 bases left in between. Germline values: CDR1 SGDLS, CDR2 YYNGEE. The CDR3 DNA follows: TGTGCCAGCAGCGCCGCGGTCGAGACCCAGTACTTC. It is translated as CASSAAVETQYF.

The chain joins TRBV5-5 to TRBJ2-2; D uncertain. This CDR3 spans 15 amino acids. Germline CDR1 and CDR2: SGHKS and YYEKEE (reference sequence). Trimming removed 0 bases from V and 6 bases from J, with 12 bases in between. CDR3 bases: TGTGCCAGCAGCTTGGGGACGGGCCCCGCCGGGGAGCTGTTTTTT. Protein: CASSLGTGPAGELFF.

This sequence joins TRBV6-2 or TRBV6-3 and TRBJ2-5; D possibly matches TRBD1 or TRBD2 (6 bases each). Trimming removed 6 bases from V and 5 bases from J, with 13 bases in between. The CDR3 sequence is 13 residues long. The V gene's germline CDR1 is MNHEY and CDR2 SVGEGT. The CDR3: CASSQTGRETQYF. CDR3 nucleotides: TGTGCCAGCAGCCAAACAGGGAGGGAGACCCAGTACTTC.

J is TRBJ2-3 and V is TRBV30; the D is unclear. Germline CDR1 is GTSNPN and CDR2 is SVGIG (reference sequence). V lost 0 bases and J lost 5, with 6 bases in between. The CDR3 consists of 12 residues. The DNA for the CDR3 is TGTGCCTGGAGTGTACAAGTAGATACGCAGTATTTT. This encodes CAWSVQVDTQYF.

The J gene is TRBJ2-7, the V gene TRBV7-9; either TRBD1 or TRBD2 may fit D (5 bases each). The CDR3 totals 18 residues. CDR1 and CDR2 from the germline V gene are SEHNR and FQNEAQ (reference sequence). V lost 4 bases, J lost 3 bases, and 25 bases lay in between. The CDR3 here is CASSSNQGPLKDLYEQYF. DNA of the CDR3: TGTGCCAGCAGCTCGAACCAGGGACCTCTTAAGGACCTCTACGAGCAGTACTTC.

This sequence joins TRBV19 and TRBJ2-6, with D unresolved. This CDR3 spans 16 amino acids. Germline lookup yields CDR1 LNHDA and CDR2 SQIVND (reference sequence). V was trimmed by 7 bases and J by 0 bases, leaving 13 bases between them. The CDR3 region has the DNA TGTGCCAGTAAAGACGGAAGCGACTCTGGGGCCAACGTCCTGACTTTC. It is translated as CASKDGSDSGANVLTF.

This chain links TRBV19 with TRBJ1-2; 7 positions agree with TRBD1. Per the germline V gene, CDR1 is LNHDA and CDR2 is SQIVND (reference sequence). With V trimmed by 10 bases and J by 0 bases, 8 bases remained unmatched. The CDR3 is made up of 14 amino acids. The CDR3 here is CATAEGQSNYGYTF. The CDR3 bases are TGTGCCACCGCCGAGGGACAGTCTAACTATGGCTACACCTTC. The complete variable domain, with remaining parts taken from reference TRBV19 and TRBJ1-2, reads DGGITQSPKYLFRKEGQNVTLSCEQNLNHDAMYWYRQDPGQGLRLIYYSQIVNDFQKGDIAEGYSVSREKKESFPLTVTSAQKNPTAFYLCATAEGQSNYGYTFGSGTRLTVV.